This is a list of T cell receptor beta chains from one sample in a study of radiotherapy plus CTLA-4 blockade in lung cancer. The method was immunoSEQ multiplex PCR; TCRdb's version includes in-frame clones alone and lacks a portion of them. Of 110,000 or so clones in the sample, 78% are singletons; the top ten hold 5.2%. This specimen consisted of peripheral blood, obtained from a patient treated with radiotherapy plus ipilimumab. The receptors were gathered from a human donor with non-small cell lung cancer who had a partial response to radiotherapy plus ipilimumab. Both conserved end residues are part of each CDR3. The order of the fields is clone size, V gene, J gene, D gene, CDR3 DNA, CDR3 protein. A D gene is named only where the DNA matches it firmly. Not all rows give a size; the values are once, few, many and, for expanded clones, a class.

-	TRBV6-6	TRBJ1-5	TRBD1	TGTGCCAGCAGTCAGGACAGGAGTAGTGTTCAGCCCCAGCATTTT	CASSQDRSSVQPQHF
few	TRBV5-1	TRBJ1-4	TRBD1	TGCGCCAGCAGCTTGGGGGACAGGGCCAGGGGTGAAAAACTGTTTTTT	CASSLGDRARGEKLFF
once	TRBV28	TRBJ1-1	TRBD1	TGTGCCAGCAGTCCGAGTCCGACAGGGCACACTGAAGCTTTCTTT	CASSPSPTGHTEAFF
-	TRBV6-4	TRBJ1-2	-	TGTGCCAGCAGTGTGGGGCGAAACTATGGCTACACCTTC	CASSVGRNYGYTF
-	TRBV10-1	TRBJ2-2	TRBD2	TGCGCCAGCAGTGTGGCTAGCGGGGGGACCGGGGAGCTGTTTTTT	CASSVASGGTGELFF
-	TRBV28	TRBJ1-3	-	TGTGCCAGCATACCCCAGGGGACGAGAAACACCATATATTTT	CASIPQGTRNTIYF
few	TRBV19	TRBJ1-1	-	TGTGCCAGTAGTATAGATCAGGGTGAAGCTTTCTTT	CASSIDQGEAFF
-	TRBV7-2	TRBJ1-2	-	TGTGCCAGCAGCTTTTCAACTAACTATGGCTACACCTTC	CASSFSTNYGYTF
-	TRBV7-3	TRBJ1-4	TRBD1	TGTGCCAGCAGCTTAAGACAGGGGGCTGAAAAACTGTTTTTT	CASSLRQGAEKLFF
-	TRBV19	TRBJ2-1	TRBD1	TGTGCCAGTAGGGGGACAGGGGGCTCCTACAATGAGCAGTTCTTC	CASRGTGGSYNEQFF
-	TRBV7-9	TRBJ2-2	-	TGTGCCAGCAGCTTAGGGGCCGCGGGGGAGCTGTTTTTT	CASSLGAAGELFF
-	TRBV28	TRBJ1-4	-	TGTGCCAGCAGTAGCCCCCTGATACTAGGTGAAAAACTGTTTTTT	CASSSPLILGEKLFF
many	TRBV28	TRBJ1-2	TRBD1	TGTGCCAGCAGGGCCGGGACAGGATCTTACTATGGCTACACCTTC	CASRAGTGSYYGYTF
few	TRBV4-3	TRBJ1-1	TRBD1	TGCGCCAGCAGCCCAGACAGGGGGACTGAAGCTTTCTTT	CASSPDRGTEAFF
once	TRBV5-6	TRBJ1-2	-	TGTGCCAGCAGCCCTTGGAGTCGGAACTATGGCTACACCTTC	CASSPWSRNYGYTF
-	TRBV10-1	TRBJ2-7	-	TGCGCCAGCAGTCCTGACAGTGCCCACGAGCAGTACTTC	CASSPDSAHEQYF
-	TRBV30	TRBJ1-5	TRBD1	TGTGCCTGGAGTGTACACAGGGGATTATATCAGCCCCAGCATTTT	CAWSVHRGLYQPQHF
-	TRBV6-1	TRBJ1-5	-	TGTGCCAGCAGTAGAATCGGGACTGGCAATCAGCCCCAGCATTTT	CASSRIGTGNQPQHF
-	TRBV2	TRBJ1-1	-	TGTGCCAGCAGGGACAGACTTATGAACACTGAAGCTTTCTTT	CASRDRLMNTEAFF
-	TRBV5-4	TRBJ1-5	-	TGTGCCAGCAGCTGGGACACTAATCAGCCCCAGCATTTT	CASSWDTNQPQHF
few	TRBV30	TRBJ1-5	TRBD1	TGTGCCTATCTCCCCAGGGGGCAAAGGGGTAGCAATCAGCCCCAGCATTTT	CAYLPRGQRGSNQPQHF
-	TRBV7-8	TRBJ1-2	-	TGTGCCAGCAGCTTGGGGCTTCTCTATGGCTACACCTTC	CASSLGLLYGYTF
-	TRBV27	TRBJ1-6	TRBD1	TGTGCCAGCAGTCCGGGACAGGGACGGGCCTATAATTCACCCCTCCACTTT	CASSPGQGRAYNSPLHF
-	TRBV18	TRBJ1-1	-	TGTGCCAGCTCACGAAGCAGGAATACTGAAGCTTTCTTT	CASSRSRNTEAFF
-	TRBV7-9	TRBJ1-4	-	TGTGCCAGCAGCTTACAGCAGGGGGAAAAACTGTTTTTT	CASSLQQGEKLFF
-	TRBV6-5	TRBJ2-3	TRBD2	TGTGCCAGCAGTTATTTAGCGGGAGAAAGCACAGATACGCAGTATTTT	CASSYLAGESTDTQYF
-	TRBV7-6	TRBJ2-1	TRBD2	TGTGCCAGCAGCAAACTGACTAGCGGCGATGAGCAGTTCTTC	CASSKLTSGDEQFF
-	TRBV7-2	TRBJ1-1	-	TGTGCCAGCAGCTTAGGTTTCGGTGCGGTAGACGGTATGAACACTGAAGCTTTCTTT	CASSLGFGAVDGMNTEAFF
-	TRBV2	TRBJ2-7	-	TGTGCCACCATGCCTCCGGGGATCAACGAGCAGTACTTC	CATMPPGINEQYF
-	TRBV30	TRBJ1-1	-	TGTGCCTGGGGCCGGACATCAGTGAACACTGAAGCTTTCTTT	CAWGRTSVNTEAFF
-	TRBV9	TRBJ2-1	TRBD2	TGTGCCAGCAGCGTAGGACCAAGCGGGATCGATGAGCAGTTCTTC	CASSVGPSGIDEQFF
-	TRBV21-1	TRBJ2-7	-	TGTGCCAGCAGCAAAGCAGGGACAGGTCCCCCCTTCTCCTACGAGCAGTACTTC	CASSKAGTGPPFSYEQYF
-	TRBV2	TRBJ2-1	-	TGTGCCAGCTGGGGGGAAGCTTTAGGTGAGCAGTTCTTC	CASWGEALGEQFF
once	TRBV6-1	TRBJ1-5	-	TGTGCCAGCAGGGACAACCAAGGTCAGCCCCAGCATTTT	CASRDNQGQPQHF
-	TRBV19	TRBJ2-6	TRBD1	TGTGCCAGTAGTGGGAGGACAGGGTTCTCTGGGGCCAACGTCCTGACTTTC	CASSGRTGFSGANVLTF
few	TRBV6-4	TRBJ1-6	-	TGTGCCAGCAGGGGGGGGTTTCAGGGAGATAATTCACCCCTCCACTTT	CASRGGFQGDNSPLHF
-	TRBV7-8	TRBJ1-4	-	TGTGCCAGCAGCGCGACAGCAACTAATGAAAAACTGTTTTTT	CASSATATNEKLFF
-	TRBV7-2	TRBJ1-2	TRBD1	TGTGCCAGCATTCCGAGGGACAGGGGTGGATATGGCTACACCTTC	CASIPRDRGGYGYTF
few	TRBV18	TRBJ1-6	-	TGTGCCAGCTCACCATCGGGGTCCTATAATTCACCCCTCCACTTT	CASSPSGSYNSPLHF
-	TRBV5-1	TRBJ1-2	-	TGCGCCAGCAGCTCGGGGGTCTATGGCTACACCTTC	CASSSGVYGYTF
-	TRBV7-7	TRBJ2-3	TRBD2	TGTGCTAGCAGCTCGGGACTAGCGGGAGGAACAGATACGCAGTATTTT	CASSSGLAGGTDTQYF
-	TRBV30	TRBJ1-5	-	TGTGCCTGGAGTCAACAGGGTGGGAATCAGCCCCAGCATTTT	CAWSQQGGNQPQHF
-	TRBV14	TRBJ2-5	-	TGTGCCAGCAGCCAAGATGGGCTAGCGTCGGAGACCCAGTACTTC	CASSQDGLASETQYF
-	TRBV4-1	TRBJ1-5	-	TGCGCCAGCAGCCAAGTTGGAGATCAGCCCCAGCATTTT	CASSQVGDQPQHF
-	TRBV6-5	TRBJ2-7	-	TGTGCCAGCAGTTACGCATCTACTACCTACGAGCAGTACTTC	CASSYASTTYEQYF
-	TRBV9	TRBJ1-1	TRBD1	TGTGCCAGCAGCGTAAGCCTCTTCGGGACAGGTAGGGACACTGAAGCTTTCTTT	CASSVSLFGTGRDTEAFF
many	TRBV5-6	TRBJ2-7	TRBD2	TGTGCCAGCAGCTTTGCGGGAGGTAGAATTAAGTACGAGCAGTACTTC	CASSFAGGRIKYEQYF
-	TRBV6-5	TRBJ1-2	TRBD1	TGTGCCAGCACTGGGGGACAGGGTTCTGGCTACACCTTC	CASTGGQGSGYTF
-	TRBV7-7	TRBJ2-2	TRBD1	TGTGCTAGCAGCTTAGCACAGGGGACCGGGGAGCTGTTTTTT	CASSLAQGTGELFF